Here is one T cell receptor (beta chain) with its context. Its matching antigen is unknown. This record belongs to a study of shared clonotypes between healthy human individuals. Notes on the study in general: Non-shared clonotypes showed lower generation probabilities than clonotypes common to all four donors.

CDR3 size: 18 residues. The germline gives CDR1 SGHDN, CDR2 FVKESK. Trimming took 2 bases from V and 9 from J, leaving 26 bases between them. Investigators spread the genomic DNA of each subset evenly over several immunoSEQ plates. Per sorted-subset replicate PCR, input was around 200 ng DNA, representing about 32,000 T cell genomes. Repertoires were generated with immunoSEQ multiplex PCR, while TCRdb's copy carries only in-frame clones and drops some. The table has about 230,000 clones, 65% seen once; the top ten hold over 8.5%. Free of recent acute infections or vaccinations, the donors were healthy HIV-negative adults.

The clonotype was recovered from a man in his thirties or forties in good health. The sequencing sample was made of memory CD4+ T cells sorted from blood. Subset: CD45RA-negative fraction. The chain uses TRBV14 and TRBJ2-1; possibly TRBD2 for D (7 bases). This chain's CDR3 is CASSQSPRGAGYLTEQFF. As DNA, the CDR3 is TGTGCCAGCAGCCAATCCCCCAGGGGAGCGGGATATTTGACTGAGCAGTTCTTC.